This T cell receptor beta chain originates from a study of cytomegalovirus exposure and HLA in healthy donors. About the research overall: HLA-typed donors were the source of roughly 80 million unique TCRs held in an early data release. Study results and caveats: Sequencing had likely introduced a cluster of highly shared sequence variants as an artifact. A later analysis reportedly identified an Asian-associated ancestry cluster as carrying fewer N-insertions than the 666-donor mean. A later analysis linked a missense variant in DCLRE1C to the trimming of TCR beta V and J genes.

The CDR3 sequence is 12 residues long. CDR1 SEHNR and CDR2 FQNEAQ come from the germline V gene (reference sequence). Vbeta (60) and Jbeta (13) primers were used in the PCR. Assay: immunoSEQ multiplex PCR; the TCRdb copy retains only in-frame clones and omits some. This table holds over 110,000 clones, more than 70% found once. Details on this clone: Its matching antigen is unknown. Mismatch with germline at one junction end may stem from a read error.

The chain has TRBV7-9 and TRBJ2-1; D is possibly TRBD2 (6 bases). The receptor comes from a male donor in good health and CMV-seropositive. Material: PBMCs. This CDR3 is CASSLAAGEQFF. CDR3 nucleotides: TGTGCCAGCAGCCTAGCAGCGGGTGAGCAGTTCTTC.